A selection of T cell receptor beta chains follows, all from one sample in a study of regulatory T cells in long-lasting Graves disease. One entry per CDR3 protein, called by TCRdb with MiXCR from the multiplex PCR reads. The sample yields some 430,000 distinct CDR3 sequences, about 22% seen once. The sequencing here drew on peripheral blood mononuclear cells (PBMCs), taken when the disease was refractory, from a patient treated with antithyroid drugs. These receptors originate from a female donor with Graves disease. Both conserved end residues are part of each CDR3. D genes are given only for firm matches. Clone size is not always given. Where it is, it says once, few, many or a class for expanded clones.

clone size: .
D gene: .
J gene: TRBJ1-5
CDR3 length: 15
V gene: TRBV27
CDR3 DNA: TGTGCCAGCAGTTTATCGAGGGGTAGCAGTCAGCCCCAGCATTTT
CDR3 protein: CASSLSRGSSQPQHF

clone size: many
D gene: TRBD1
J gene: TRBJ1-2
CDR3 length: 14
V gene: TRBV12-3/TRBV12-4
CDR3 DNA: TGTGCCAGCAGTGGGACAGAAATTAACTATGGCTACACCTTC
CDR3 protein: CASSGTEINYGYTF

clone size: few
D gene: .
J gene: TRBJ2-2
CDR3 length: 15
V gene: TRBV30
CDR3 DNA: TGTGCCTGGAGTGTTGACCCCGGCGGCACCGGGGAGCTGTTTTTT
CDR3 protein: CAWSVDPGGTGELFF

clone size: many
D gene: .
J gene: TRBJ1-6
CDR3 length: 16
V gene: TRBV27
CDR3 DNA: TGTGCCAGCCTTTCCAGGCTTAGGGAGAAGTTTTCACCCCTCCACTTT
CDR3 protein: CASLSRLREKFSPLHF

clone size: many
D gene: TRBD1
J gene: TRBJ1-5
CDR3 length: 15
V gene: TRBV7-2
CDR3 DNA: TGTGCCAGCAGCCAGGACAGGGGCAGCAATCAGCCCCAGCATTTT
CDR3 protein: CASSQDRGSNQPQHF

clone size: .
D gene: TRBD1
J gene: TRBJ1-1
CDR3 length: 11
V gene: TRBV6-2/TRBV6-3
CDR3 DNA: TGTGCCAGCAGTAAACAGGGGCTGCCTTTCTTT
CDR3 protein: CASSKQGLPFF

clone size: many
D gene: .
J gene: TRBJ2-7
CDR3 length: 17
V gene: TRBV28
CDR3 DNA: TGTGCCAGCAGTTTCCGGACCCCTGGCCCAGGGTCCTACGAGCAGTACTTC
CDR3 protein: CASSFRTPGPGSYEQYF

clone size: .
D gene: .
J gene: TRBJ2-3
CDR3 length: 16
V gene: TRBV12-3/TRBV12-4
CDR3 DNA: TGTGCCAGCAGTTCCACACCCTGGGACAGCACAGATACGCAGTATTTT
CDR3 protein: CASSSTPWDSTDTQYF

clone size: .
D gene: TRBD2
J gene: TRBJ2-2
CDR3 length: 17
V gene: TRBV24-1
CDR3 DNA: TGTGCCACCAGTGATTTGCCTAGCGGGGAAAACACCGGGGAGCTGTTTTTT
CDR3 protein: CATSDLPSGENTGELFF

clone size: .
D gene: .
J gene: TRBJ1-2
CDR3 length: 14
V gene: TRBV13
CDR3 DNA: TGTGCCAGCAGCCACGACGGGGAAGGGCATGGCTACACCTTC
CDR3 protein: CASSHDGEGHGYTF

clone size: .
D gene: TRBD2
J gene: TRBJ2-3
CDR3 length: 12
V gene: TRBV11-2
CDR3 DNA: TGTGCCAGCAGCCCCGGGAGGGATACGCGGTATTTT
CDR3 protein: CASSPGRDTRYF

clone size: many
D gene: .
J gene: TRBJ2-5
CDR3 length: 13
V gene: TRBV7-2
CDR3 DNA: TGTGCCAGCAGATCTGGACGGGAAGAGACCCAGTACTTC
CDR3 protein: CASRSGREETQYF

clone size: few
D gene: .
J gene: TRBJ2-5
CDR3 length: 15
V gene: TRBV9
CDR3 DNA: TGTGCCAGCAGCGTAGGCAGAGGGACCCAAGAGACCCAGTACTTC
CDR3 protein: CASSVGRGTQETQYF

clone size: many
D gene: .
J gene: TRBJ1-1
CDR3 length: 18
V gene: TRBV10-3
CDR3 DNA: TGTGCCATCAGTGAATCGGGGACTCCCGGGAGTTGGAACACTGAAGCTTTCTTT
CDR3 protein: CAISESGTPGSWNTEAFF

clone size: .
D gene: .
J gene: TRBJ2-1
CDR3 length: 12
V gene: TRBV11-3
CDR3 DNA: TGTGCCAGCAGCTGGGAGTACAATGAGCAGTTCTTC
CDR3 protein: CASSWEYNEQFF

clone size: .
D gene: .
J gene: TRBJ1-1
CDR3 length: 18
V gene: TRBV2
CDR3 DNA: TGTGCCAGCAGCTTGGCCCCCTTAACCGGGACACCGAACACTGAAGCTTTCTTT
CDR3 protein: CASSLAPLTGTPNTEAFF

clone size: many
D gene: .
J gene: TRBJ1-2
CDR3 length: 14
V gene: TRBV7-2
CDR3 DNA: TGTGCCAGCAGTTCCGGACAGATTCGCTATGGCTACACCTTC
CDR3 protein: CASSSGQIRYGYTF

clone size: many
D gene: .
J gene: TRBJ1-6
CDR3 length: 13
V gene: TRBV28
CDR3 DNA: TGTGCCAGCAGTTTCGGCCTTAATTCACCCCTCCACTTT
CDR3 protein: CASSFGLNSPLHF

clone size: many
D gene: .
J gene: TRBJ1-5
CDR3 length: 17
V gene: TRBV10-3
CDR3 DNA: TGTGCCATCAGTGCTCAACCGGACACCCTGGGCAATCAGCCCCAGCATTTT
CDR3 protein: CAISAQPDTLGNQPQHF

clone size: many
D gene: .
J gene: TRBJ1-1
CDR3 length: 17
V gene: TRBV28
CDR3 DNA: TGTGCCAGCAGTTTAAGTCAGGGATACGGGACCTTCACTGAAGCTTTCTTT
CDR3 protein: CASSLSQGYGTFTEAFF

clone size: .
D gene: TRBD1
J gene: TRBJ2-2
CDR3 length: 13
V gene: TRBV20-1
CDR3 DNA: TGCAGTGGACAGGGGACGAACACCGGGGAGCTGTTTTTT
CDR3 protein: CSGQGTNTGELFF

clone size: many
D gene: .
J gene: TRBJ1-6
CDR3 length: 14
V gene: TRBV7-3
CDR3 DNA: TGTGCCAGCAGCTTAGTAGGGGCTAATTCACCCCTCCACTTT
CDR3 protein: CASSLVGANSPLHF

clone size: many
D gene: .
J gene: TRBJ1-4
CDR3 length: 15
V gene: TRBV9
CDR3 DNA: TGTGCCAGCAGCCCCACAGGGTACGCTAATGAAAAACTGTTTTTT
CDR3 protein: CASSPTGYANEKLFF

clone size: .
D gene: TRBD2
J gene: TRBJ2-1
CDR3 length: 14
V gene: TRBV6-4
CDR3 DNA: TGTGCCAGCAATGGACTAGCGGGGTACAATGAGCAGTTCTTC
CDR3 protein: CASNGLAGYNEQFF

clone size: many
D gene: .
J gene: TRBJ2-5
CDR3 length: 12
V gene: TRBV7-9
CDR3 DNA: TGTGCCAGCAGCTTAGTAACCAGGGCCCAGTACTTC
CDR3 protein: CASSLVTRAQYF

clone size: .
D gene: .
J gene: TRBJ2-7
CDR3 length: 15
V gene: TRBV20-1
CDR3 DNA: TGCAGTGCCGGTCACTACCAGAGCGACTCCTACGAGCAGTACTTC
CDR3 protein: CSAGHYQSDSYEQYF

clone size: .
D gene: .
J gene: TRBJ2-7
CDR3 length: 13
V gene: TRBV9
CDR3 DNA: TGTGCCAGCAGCGACGGGGCAGCCTACGAGCAGTACTTC
CDR3 protein: CASSDGAAYEQYF

clone size: many
D gene: .
J gene: TRBJ2-6
CDR3 length: 16
V gene: TRBV2
CDR3 DNA: TGTGCCAGCAGTGGGGGACACCGCTCTGGGGCCAACGTCCTGACTTTC
CDR3 protein: CASSGGHRSGANVLTF

clone size: many
D gene: TRBD1
J gene: TRBJ1-2
CDR3 length: 14
V gene: TRBV12-3/TRBV12-4
CDR3 DNA: TGTGCCAGCAGATCCAGGACAGGGGTCTCTGGCTACACCTTC
CDR3 protein: CASRSRTGVSGYTF

clone size: .
D gene: .
J gene: TRBJ2-4
CDR3 length: 17
V gene: TRBV20-1
CDR3 DNA: TGCAGTGCTAGAGACTCACATGCTGGACAAGTCAAAAACATTCAGTACTTC
CDR3 protein: CSARDSHAGQVKNIQYF

clone size: .
D gene: .
J gene: TRBJ2-6
CDR3 length: 16
V gene: TRBV3-1
CDR3 DNA: TGTGCCAGCAGCCAAGTCGCTGCGGCTGGGGCCAACGTCCTGACTTTC
CDR3 protein: CASSQVAAAGANVLTF

clone size: .
D gene: .
J gene: TRBJ1-6
CDR3 length: 14
V gene: TRBV7-2
CDR3 DNA: TGTGCCAGCAGCTTCACAGGGATGAATTCACCCCTCCACTTT
CDR3 protein: CASSFTGMNSPLHF

clone size: .
D gene: .
J gene: TRBJ1-3
CDR3 length: 15
V gene: TRBV6-9
CDR3 DNA: TGTGCCAGCAGTTCCCCAGACTACTCTGGAAACACCATATATTTT
CDR3 protein: CASSSPDYSGNTIYF

clone size: few
D gene: TRBD1
J gene: TRBJ2-5
CDR3 length: 13
V gene: TRBV20-1
CDR3 DNA: TGCAGTGCGCGGGACAGGGGCCCGGAGACCCAGTACTTC
CDR3 protein: CSARDRGPETQYF

clone size: .
D gene: .
J gene: TRBJ1-3
CDR3 length: 14
V gene: TRBV5-1
CDR3 DNA: TGCGCCAGCAGCTTGAACCCCGGAGGAAACACCATATATTTT
CDR3 protein: CASSLNPGGNTIYF

clone size: many
D gene: .
J gene: TRBJ1-5
CDR3 length: 15
V gene: TRBV6-1
CDR3 DNA: TGTGCCAGCAGTGTTGAATCAGGGGTAGGGCAGCCCCAGCATTTT
CDR3 protein: CASSVESGVGQPQHF

clone size: many
D gene: .
J gene: TRBJ2-5
CDR3 length: 15
V gene: TRBV7-2
CDR3 DNA: TGTGCCAGCAGCTTAGTTGGCGGATCAGGGGAGACCCAGTACTTC
CDR3 protein: CASSLVGGSGETQYF

clone size: many
D gene: .
J gene: TRBJ2-7
CDR3 length: 14
V gene: TRBV6-2/TRBV6-3
CDR3 DNA: TGTGCCAGCAGTTACTTAGAGGGTTCCCACGAGCAGTACTTC
CDR3 protein: CASSYLEGSHEQYF

clone size: many
D gene: .
J gene: TRBJ2-7
CDR3 length: 17
V gene: TRBV6-1
CDR3 DNA: TGTGCCAGCAGCTTCCTCGGACGAGGGGGACGAAACCACGAGCAGTACTTC
CDR3 protein: CASSFLGRGGRNHEQYF

clone size: many
D gene: .
J gene: TRBJ1-1
CDR3 length: 16
V gene: TRBV3-1
CDR3 DNA: TGTGCCAGCAGCCATGGGCTGCTCAGCTTGAACACTGAAGCTTTCTTT
CDR3 protein: CASSHGLLSLNTEAFF

clone size: many
D gene: .
J gene: TRBJ2-7
CDR3 length: 15
V gene: TRBV5-1
CDR3 DNA: TGCGCCAGCAGCTTGGGCGGTGGGGTAGACTACGAGCAGTACTTC
CDR3 protein: CASSLGGGVDYEQYF

clone size: many
D gene: TRBD1
J gene: TRBJ1-2
CDR3 length: 14
V gene: TRBV2
CDR3 DNA: TGTGCCAGCAATGGACAGGGGGCCAACTATGGCTACACCTTC
CDR3 protein: CASNGQGANYGYTF

clone size: many
D gene: TRBD1
J gene: TRBJ2-7
CDR3 length: 13
V gene: TRBV28
CDR3 DNA: TGTGCCAGCCTTCAGACAGGGTTGAACGAGCAGTACTTC
CDR3 protein: CASLQTGLNEQYF

clone size: many
D gene: .
J gene: TRBJ2-5
CDR3 length: 12
V gene: TRBV28
CDR3 DNA: TGTGCCAGCAGTTGGACGGCGGAGACCCAGTACTTC
CDR3 protein: CASSWTAETQYF

clone size: few
D gene: .
J gene: TRBJ1-5
CDR3 length: 15
V gene: TRBV6-5
CDR3 DNA: TGTGCCAGCAGTTACACCGCACAGGTCGGCCAGCCCCAGCATTTT
CDR3 protein: CASSYTAQVGQPQHF

clone size: few
D gene: .
J gene: TRBJ2-5
CDR3 length: 11
V gene: TRBV24-1
CDR3 DNA: TGTGCCACCAGTGATTCAGAGACCCAGTACTTC
CDR3 protein: CATSDSETQYF

clone size: many
D gene: .
J gene: TRBJ2-5
CDR3 length: 15
V gene: TRBV12-3/TRBV12-4
CDR3 DNA: TGTGCCAGCAGTCCTTACCTGCAGGCTACAGAGACCCAGTACTTC
CDR3 protein: CASSPYLQATETQYF

clone size: few
D gene: .
J gene: TRBJ2-4
CDR3 length: 14
V gene: TRBV7-9
CDR3 DNA: TGTGCCAGCAGCCCCGGCAGTAGGGCGGACATTCAGTACTTC
CDR3 protein: CASSPGSRADIQYF

clone size: .
D gene: .
J gene: TRBJ1-1
CDR3 length: 14
V gene: TRBV11-2
CDR3 DNA: TGTGCCAGCAGCTTAAGGGCAGAGACCACTGAAGCTTTCTTT
CDR3 protein: CASSLRAETTEAFF

clone size: .
D gene: .
J gene: TRBJ2-5
CDR3 length: 14
V gene: TRBV5-1
CDR3 DNA: TGCGCCAGCAGCACGGGACTGTTACAAGAGACCCAGTACTTC
CDR3 protein: CASSTGLLQETQYF

clone size: .
D gene: .
J gene: TRBJ1-2
CDR3 length: 15
V gene: TRBV12-3/TRBV12-4
CDR3 DNA: TGTGCCAGCAGTTTAGCGTGGGCCGGGAACTATGGCTACATCTTC
CDR3 protein: CASSLAWAGNYGYIF